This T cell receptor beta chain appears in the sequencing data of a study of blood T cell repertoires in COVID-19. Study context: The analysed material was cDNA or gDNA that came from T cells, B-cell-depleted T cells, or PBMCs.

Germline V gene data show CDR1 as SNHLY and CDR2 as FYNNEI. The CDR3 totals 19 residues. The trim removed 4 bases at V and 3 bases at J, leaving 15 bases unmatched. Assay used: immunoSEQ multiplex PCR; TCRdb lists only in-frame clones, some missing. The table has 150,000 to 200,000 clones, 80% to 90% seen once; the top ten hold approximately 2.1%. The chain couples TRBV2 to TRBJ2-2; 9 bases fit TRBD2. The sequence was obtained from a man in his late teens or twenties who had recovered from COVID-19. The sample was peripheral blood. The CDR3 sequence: CASSVPEREDPKDTGELFF. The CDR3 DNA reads TGTGCCAGCAGTGTGCCCGAGCGGGAGGATCCCAAGGACACCGGGGAGCTGTTTTTT.